In this sample, the clone carrying this TCR beta chain is medium-sized. The sample belongs to a study of tumor-infiltrating lymphocytes in primary liver carcinoma. From roughly 0.45 ug total RNA, TCR beta cDNA was generated with a primer in the constant region. TCR beta libraries came from three nested multiplex PCR rounds using slightly modified ARM-PCR. Investigators reported that the first two PCR rounds, at around 10 cycles each, used TRBV1-TRBV30 forward primers with a C-beta reverse primer. TCRdb re-derived calls from the multiplex PCR reads in MiXCR, one entry per CDR3 protein. The table has 44,000 or so distinct CDR3 sequences, around 64% seen once. V lost 2 bases and J lost 6; bases outside the gene matches: 15. This CDR3 spans 17 amino acids. Germline CDR1 is SGHAT and CDR2 is FQNNGV. Investigators took RNA and DNA out together from roughly 21-30 mg of unsorted bulk tissue.

This receptor was obtained from a man aged 35 to 55 with primary liver carcinoma and hepatitis B virus infection. The gene calls are TRBV11-2 and TRBJ2-7; 8 nucleotides align to TRBD2. Sequencing was carried out using liver tumor tissue from sampling region 5. As for subset: tumor region T5, tumor centre. Here the CDR3 DNA reads TGTGCCAGCAGCTTAATTGGTGGCCTAGCGGGCGCTGGCGAGCAGTACTTC. Its translation: CASSLIGGLAGAGEQYF.